This paragraph reports one T cell receptor (beta chain). Its specificity is unknown. These data are taken from a study of T cell responses to AZD1222 COVID-19 vaccine. Study-level results: Among vaccine-associated CD4 TCRs, coverage spanned spike, with dominance at 160-218 and 743-854.

Assay: immunoSEQ multiplex PCR; the TCRdb copy retains only in-frame clones and omits some. The profile shows some 130,000 clones, just under 95% of them singletons. The sequence came from an adult who received the AZD1222 COVID-19 vaccine. The material sequenced was peripheral blood, taken 28 days after the second AZD1222 dose.

CDR3 loop: CASSLETDSEYGYTF. The CDR3 region has the DNA TGTGCCAGCAGCTTAGAGACCGATAGCGAATATGGCTACACCTTC. This rearrangement joins TRBV7-9 to TRBJ1-2; no clear D. Germline lookup yields CDR1 SEHNR and CDR2 FQNEAQ (reference sequence). Trimming left V 1 base short and J 5 bases short, with 14 bases between. This CDR3 is 15 amino acids long.